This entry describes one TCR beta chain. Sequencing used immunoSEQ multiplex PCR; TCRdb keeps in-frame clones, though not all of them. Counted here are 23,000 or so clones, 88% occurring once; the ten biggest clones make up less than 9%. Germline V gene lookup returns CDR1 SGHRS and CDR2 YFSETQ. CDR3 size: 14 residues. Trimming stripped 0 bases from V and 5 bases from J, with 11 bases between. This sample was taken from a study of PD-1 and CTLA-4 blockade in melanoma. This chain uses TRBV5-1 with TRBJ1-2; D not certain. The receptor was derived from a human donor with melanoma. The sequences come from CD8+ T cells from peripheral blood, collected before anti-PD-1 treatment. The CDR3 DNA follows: TGCGCCAGCAGCTTGGCGGGAGTGCAGTATGGCTACACCTTC. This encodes CASSLAGVQYGYTF.